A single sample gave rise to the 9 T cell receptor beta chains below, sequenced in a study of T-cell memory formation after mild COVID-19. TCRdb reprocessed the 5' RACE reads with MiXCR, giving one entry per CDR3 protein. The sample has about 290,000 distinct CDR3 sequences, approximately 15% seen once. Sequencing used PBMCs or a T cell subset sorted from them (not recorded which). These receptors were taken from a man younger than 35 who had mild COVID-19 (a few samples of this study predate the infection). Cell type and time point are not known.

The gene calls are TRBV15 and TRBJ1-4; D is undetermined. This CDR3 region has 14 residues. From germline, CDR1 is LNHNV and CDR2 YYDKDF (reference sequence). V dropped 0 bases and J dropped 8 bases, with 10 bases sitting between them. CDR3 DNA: TGTGCCACCAGCAGAGATTATGCGGGGGAAAAACTGTTTTTT. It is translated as CATSRDYAGEKLFF.

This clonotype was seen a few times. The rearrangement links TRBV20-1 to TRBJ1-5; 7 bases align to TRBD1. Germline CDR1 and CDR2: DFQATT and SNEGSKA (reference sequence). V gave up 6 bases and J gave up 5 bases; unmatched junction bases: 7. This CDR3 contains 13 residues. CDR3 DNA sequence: TGCAGTGCCACAGGGGTGATCGATCAGCCCCAGCATTTT. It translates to CSATGVIDQPQHF.

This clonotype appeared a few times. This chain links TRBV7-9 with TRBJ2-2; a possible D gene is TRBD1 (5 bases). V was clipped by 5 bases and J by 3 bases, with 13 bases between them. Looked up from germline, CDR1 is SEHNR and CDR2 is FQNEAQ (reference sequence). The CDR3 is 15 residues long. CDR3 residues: CASSRALGDTGELFF. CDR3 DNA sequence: TGTGCCAGCAGCAGGGCATTAGGGGACACCGGGGAGCTGTTTTTT.

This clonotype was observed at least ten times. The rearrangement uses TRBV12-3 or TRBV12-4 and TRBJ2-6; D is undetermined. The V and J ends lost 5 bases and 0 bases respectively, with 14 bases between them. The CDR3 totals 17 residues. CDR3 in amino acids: CASSPRLPTSGANVLTF. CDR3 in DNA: TGTGCCAGCAGTCCCAGGCTACCGACCTCTGGGGCCAACGTCCTGACTTTC.

The CDR3 spells CASSSGGFIYNEQFF. Here the CDR3 DNA reads TGCGCCAGCAGCTCAGGCGGATTCATTTACAATGAGCAGTTCTTC. V is TRBV5-1 and J is TRBJ2-1; D call uncertain. Trimming removed 3 bases at V and 4 bases at J, with 14 bases between. From germline, CDR1 is SGHRS and CDR2 YFSETQ. This CDR3 comprises 15 residues. Combining the CDR3 with reference TRBV5-1 and TRBJ2-1 gives the whole variable domain KAGVTQTPRYLIKTRGQQVTLSCSPISGHRSVSWYQQTPGQGLQFLFEYFSETQRNKGNFPGRFSGRQFSNSRSEMNVSTLELGDSALYLCASSSGGFIYNEQFFGPGTRLTVL.

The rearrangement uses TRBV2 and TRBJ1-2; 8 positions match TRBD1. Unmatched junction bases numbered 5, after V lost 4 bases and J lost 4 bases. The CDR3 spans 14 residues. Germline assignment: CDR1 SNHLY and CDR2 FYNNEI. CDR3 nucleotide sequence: TGTGCCAGCAGTGGTGGACAGGGTGGCTATGGCTACACCTTC. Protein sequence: CASSGGQGGYGYTF. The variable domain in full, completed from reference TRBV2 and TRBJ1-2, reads EPEVTQTPSHQVTQMGQEVILRCVPISNHLYFYWYRQILGQKVEFLVSFYNNEISEKSEIFDDQFSVERPDGSNFTLKIRSTKLEDSAMYFCASSGGQGGYGYTFGSGTRLTVV.

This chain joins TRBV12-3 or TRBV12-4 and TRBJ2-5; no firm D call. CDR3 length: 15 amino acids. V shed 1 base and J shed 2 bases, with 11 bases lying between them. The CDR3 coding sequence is TGTGCCAGCAGTTTAGGCGTCGGACCTCAAGAGACCCAGTACTTC. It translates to CASSLGVGPQETQYF.

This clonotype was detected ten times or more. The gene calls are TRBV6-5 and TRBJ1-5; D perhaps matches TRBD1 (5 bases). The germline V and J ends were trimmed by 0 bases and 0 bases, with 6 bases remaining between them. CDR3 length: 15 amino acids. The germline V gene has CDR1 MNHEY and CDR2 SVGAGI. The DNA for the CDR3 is TGTGCCAGCAGTTACTCGGGGGATAGCAATCAGCCCCAGCATTTT. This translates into CASSYSGDSNQPQHF.

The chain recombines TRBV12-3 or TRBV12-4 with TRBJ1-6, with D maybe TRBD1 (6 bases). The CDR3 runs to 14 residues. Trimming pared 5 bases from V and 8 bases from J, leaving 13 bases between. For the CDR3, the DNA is TGTGCCAGCAGTCCCGAGGGGGGGGATTCACCCCTCCACTTT. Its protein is CASSPEGGDSPLHF.